This T cell receptor beta chain appears in the sequencing data of a study of blood T cell repertoires in COVID-19. Study-level information: Sources were T cells, B-cell-depleted T cells, or PBMCs; the material itself was cDNA or gDNA.

Under the authors' procedure: Estimation of nucleated cell counts was performed using reference gene primer amplification. Sequenced by immunoSEQ multiplex PCR; TCRdb stores in-frame clones only, minus some. V and J calls and clone size come straight from that table; D and trimming were deduced from the DNA. The sample has some 48,000 clones, around 83% seen once. Germline-derived CDR1 and CDR2 are MNHEY and SVGAGI. The J segment lost 6 bases and the V segment lost 5 bases, leaving 8 bases of the junction unmatched. The CDR3 loop spans 14 amino acids. The chain joins TRBV6-5 to TRBJ1-2, with 8 bases identical to TRBD1. The sequence derives from a human donor in a cohort sampled during active COVID-19. The material sequenced was peripheral blood. This CDR3 reads CASSTRTGRDGYTF. CDR3 DNA sequence: TGTGCCAGCAGTACCCGGACAGGGCGGGATGGCTACACCTTC.